This T cell receptor beta chain was captured in a study of CD8 T cells in ankylosing spondylitis. Study-wide points: Before this, some motif variants had been reported in reactive arthritis synovial fluid and blood. Made up of 7 to 9 highly homologous variants, a TCR beta motif appeared characteristic of ankylosing spondylitis blood. Disease-linked clones proved CD8+ and comparatively uncommon in peripheral blood. In ankylosing spondylitis patients, matched synovial fluid reportedly showed significant enrichment of disease-linked clones.

Each CDR3 protein gets one entry after TCRdb re-called the 5' RACE reads with MiXCR. The sample lists a few hundred thousand distinct CDR3 sequences, roughly 10% occurring once. The sample holds many counts of this clonotype. What it recognizes is unknown. V lost 2 bases and J 6 bases, leaving 20 bases between the germline ends. The CDR3 sequence is 16 residues long. Per germline, CDR1 LGHDT and CDR2 YNNKEL (reference sequence). The source material was blood, either unsorted or a sorted T cell fraction (not recorded which). This TCR came from a male donor with ankylosing spondylitis or in good health (not recorded which). The rearrangement uses TRBV3-1 and TRBJ2-7; no definite D call. The CDR3 is CASSQRLTARTGEQYF. The CDR3 DNA reads TGTGCCAGCAGCCAAAGGCTAACCGCGCGTACGGGCGAGCAGTACTTC.